A single T cell receptor beta chain is shown here with its context. The assay was immunoSEQ multiplex PCR, and TCRdb's table has in-frame clones only and misses some. Found here are under 200,000 clones, about 84% of them singletons; the top ten hold approximately 12%. The record originates from a study of blood T cell repertoires in COVID-19. This CDR3 contains 12 residues. The germline V gene has CDR1 LGHDT and CDR2 YNNKEL (reference sequence). The ends were cut back, 2 bases at V and 3 bases at J, with 4 bases in the middle. Material for sequencing was PBMCs or T cells enriched from blood (not recorded which). The clonotype comes from a man aged 45-65 years who had recovered from COVID-19. The gene calls are TRBV3-1 (or the pseudogene TRBV3-2) and TRBJ1-2; D gene unclear. The CDR3 nucleotides are TGTGCCAGCAGCCAACGGGACTATGGCTACACCTTC. It encodes CASSQRDYGYTF.